This T cell receptor (beta chain) was recorded in a study of vaccination effects on CD4 cells after COVID-19. TCRdb's copy holds only in-frame clones and misses some; the assay was immunoSEQ multiplex PCR. The repertoire holds under 80,000 clones, with roughly three quarters as singletons. Antigen-specific CD4+ T cells were expanded with viral peptide pools in the ViraFEST assay before sequencing. Scientists isolated CD4+ T cells after a roughly ten-day culture period ended. Either the mRNA-1273 or the BNT162b2 vaccine was given to participants as two doses. The germline V gene has CDR1 SGHDT and CDR2 YYEEEE. This CDR3 comprises 16 residues. V lost 7 bases and J lost 2, with 21 bases in between. To note about this clone: Its antigen is currently unknown.

This clonotype was sampled from a human donor who received a COVID-19 vaccine. The source material was CD4+ T cells from PBMCs cultured with HCoV-OC43 spike peptides, sampled after COVID-19 vaccination. Subset defined: HCoV-OC43 spike overlapping peptide pool stimulation. This chain connects TRBV5-6 to TRBJ1-1; the D is unclear. CDR3 coding DNA: TGTGCCAGCGATTCGCCAGGTGCGAATTCCAACACTGAAGCTTTCTTT. The encoded protein is CASDSPGANSNTEAFF.